This T cell receptor beta chain was identified in a study of T cell changes during pregnancy in multiple sclerosis. Sequencing was performed with immunoSEQ multiplex PCR; in TCRdb, only in-frame clones are kept and a portion is missing. The profile shows about 46,000 clones, around 93% of them singletons. The V and J ends lost 4 bases and 7 bases, in that order; junction bases with no gene match: 3. Germline assignment: CDR1 SGHAT and CDR2 FQNNGV. The CDR3 is 14 residues long. The TCR originated in a female donor with multiple sclerosis, enrolled in a pregnancy study. This specimen consisted of CD8+ T cells from peripheral blood mononuclear cells, obtained in the second trimester of pregnancy. The rearrangement uses TRBV11-2 and TRBJ2-7, with TRBD2 identical over 14 bases. CDR3 in amino acids: CASSSGLAGVEQYF. In nucleotides, the CDR3 is TGTGCCAGCAGCTCGGGACTAGCGGGGGTAGAGCAGTACTTC.